One TCR beta chain is described in this entry. What this receptor recognizes is not known. No base quality information exists; no much larger clone differs at one position. Clipping removes 4 bases from V and 7 bases from J, with 6 as the unmatched junction base count. From its cysteine to its phenylalanine, the CDR3 spans 14 amino acids. Kept here is only the CDR3 DNA, which spans 42 bases and is read in frame from base 1. CDR1 and CDR2 (SEHNR, FQNEAQ) derive from the germline V gene (reference sequence). These data come from a study of CD8+CD57+ T cells in acquired aplastic anemia (dated by TCRdb to 2017 to 2018). Background on the whole study: A mean of around 3.3 ug of DNA, ranging from roughly 0.18 to 30 ug, was extracted from sorted CD4+ and CD8+ cells. Healthy donor samples averaged approximately 10 million reads for CD4+ and approximately 11 million for CD8+ cells. Results the study describes overall, beyond this receptor: Between patients and healthy controls, no significant difference in CD8+ Simpson's diversity was found (P=0.060). Although around 30 CD8+ CDR3 sequences were shared by patients and controls, these sequences appeared highly expressed in patients and within the immunodominant clones of patients.

Profiling of TCR beta VDJ combinations and CDR3 sequences used genomic DNA as the template. An Illumina HiSeq 2000 was used for TCR repertoire sequencing. On the study's bioinformatics: Repertoires were assessed using TRBV/TRBJ rearrangement plots, CDR3 size and DJ length profiles, and Simpson's diversity index. Whichever DNA sequence was most abundant in the deep sequencing data was defined as the immunodominant clone. CDR3 amino acid sequences were screened for sharing across subjects and compared with published repertoires and the VDJdb database. TCRdb trimmed public reads at Q25 via fastp, called clones via MiXCR and kept in-frame beta chains. CDR3 protein sequences are deduplicated, and each keeps its most common genes and DNA. The V and J calls reflect TCRdb's pipeline rather than the authors' work. Recorded for this sample are around 68,000 distinct CDR3 sequences; under 65% of them occurred a single time. In total, the top ten clones hold around 8% of the sample.

TCR repertoires of sorted CD4+ and CD8+ blood T cells from severe aplastic anemia patients and healthy subjects were deep-sequenced in the study. Ficoll-Paque density gradient centrifugation was used to isolate peripheral blood mononuclear cells. Before DNA extraction, CD4+ and CD8+ T cells were sorted with FACS or magnetic beads. The sequencing sample was made of sorted CD4+, CD8+, or CD8+CD57+ T cells (not recorded which) from PBMCs. The V and J genes are TRBV7-9 and TRBJ1-4, with 7 junctional bases fitting TRBD1. The source of this sequence is a human donor in good health, serving as a control. The nucleotides read TGTGCCAGCAGCTCAGCCGGGACAGCTGAAAAACTGTTTTTT. This encodes CASSSAGTAEKLFF.